The text below deals with one T cell receptor beta chain. The data are from a study of OX40 agonist ivuxolimab in advanced cancers. Across the whole study: A male proportion of over 70% was recorded, with mean age around 55 years and range about 20 to 79.

Some clones are missing from TCRdb's copy, which holds only in-frame ones; the method was immunoSEQ multiplex PCR. The sample has roughly 32,000 clones; around 90% are singletons. V shed 4 bases and J 7 bases; nucleotides not matched to a gene: 19. This CDR3 has 17 residues. The germline V gene has CDR1 SGHVS and CDR2 FNYEAQ. The source material was CD4+ or CD8+ T cells sorted from blood, sampled in a trial of the OX40 agonist ivuxolimab. This sequence originates from an adult with an advanced solid tumor such as melanoma, head and neck, liver or kidney cancer. The chain carries TRBV7-6 and TRBJ2-7, with TRBD2 matching 7 bases. CDR3 region: CASSSPAESLRGEEQYF. CDR3 nucleotide sequence: TGTGCCAGCAGCTCCCCGGCGGAGAGCCTACGGGGGGAAGAGCAGTACTTC.